This TCR beta chain is from a study of T-cell reconstitution after alpha-beta-depleted transplantation in children. Study-wide results and limits: Surviving recipient T cells and thymic progenitors accounted for the high day-60 TCRbeta diversity observed in some patients. Expanded graft clones numbering several hundred reportedly gave rise to alpha-beta T cells about two months after transplant.

As to this clonotype: The target antigen is unknown.

The library targeted TCRbeta and was prepared with unique molecular identifiers. TCRdb itself ran the PCR reads through MiXCR, one entry per CDR3 protein. The repertoire consists of around 50,000 distinct CDR3 sequences, with 50% to 55% occurring once and the leading ten covering approximately 38%. Germline loops: CDR1 SGHAT, CDR2 FQNNGV. This CDR3 comprises 19 residues. The junction had 12 bases not matched to a gene; V was cut back by 1 base and J by 1 base. The TCR sequence derives from a boy younger than two with SCID, due to receive a stem cell transplant. Sequencing used peripheral blood, obtained before TCRalphabeta/CD19-depleted stem cell transplant. The chain has TRBV11-2 and TRBJ1-5; 8 bases line up with TRBD1. Here the CDR3 reads CASSLGGRGPLGSNQPQHF. DNA for the CDR3: TGTGCCAGCAGCTTAGGCGGCAGGGGGCCGTTGGGGAGCAATCAGCCCCAGCATTTT. The full variable domain, in which reference TRBV11-2 and TRBJ1-5 provide the parts outside the CDR3, is EAGVAQSPRYKIIEKRQSVAFWCNPISGHATLYWYQQILGQGPKLLIQFQNNGVVDDSQLPKDRFSAERLKGVDSTLKIQPAKLEDSAVYLCASSLGGRGPLGSNQPQHFGDGTRLSIL.